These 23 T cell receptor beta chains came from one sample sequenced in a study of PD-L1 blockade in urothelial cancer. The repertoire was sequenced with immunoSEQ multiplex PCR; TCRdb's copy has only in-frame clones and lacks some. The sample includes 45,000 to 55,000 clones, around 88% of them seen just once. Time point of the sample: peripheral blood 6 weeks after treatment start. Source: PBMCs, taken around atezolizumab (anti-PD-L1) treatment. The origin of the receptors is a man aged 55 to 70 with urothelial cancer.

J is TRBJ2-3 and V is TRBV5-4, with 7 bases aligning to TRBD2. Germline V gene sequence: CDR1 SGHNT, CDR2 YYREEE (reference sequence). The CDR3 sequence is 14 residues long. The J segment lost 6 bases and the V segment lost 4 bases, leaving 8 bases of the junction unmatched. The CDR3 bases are TGTGCCAGCAGCAATGGACTAGGCCAGGATACGCAGTATTTT. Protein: CASSNGLGQDTQYF.

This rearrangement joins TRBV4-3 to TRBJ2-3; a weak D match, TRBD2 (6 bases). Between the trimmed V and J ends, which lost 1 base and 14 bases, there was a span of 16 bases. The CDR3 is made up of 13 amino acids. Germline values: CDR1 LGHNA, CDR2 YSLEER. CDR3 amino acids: CASSQGAETRRYF. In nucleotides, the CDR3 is TGCGCCAGCAGCCAAGGAGCCGAGACTAGGAGGTATTTT.

The CDR3 loop is CASNLAGKGNIQYF. The DNA of the CDR3 is TGTGCCAGCAATCTAGCGGGGAAGGGAAACATTCAGTACTTC. The chain links TRBV6-7 to TRBJ2-4; 9 positions agree with TRBD2. TRBV6-7 is an ORF for which the function is uncertain. The CDR3 has 14 residues. V gave up 7 bases and J gave up 6 bases; unmatched junction bases: 7.

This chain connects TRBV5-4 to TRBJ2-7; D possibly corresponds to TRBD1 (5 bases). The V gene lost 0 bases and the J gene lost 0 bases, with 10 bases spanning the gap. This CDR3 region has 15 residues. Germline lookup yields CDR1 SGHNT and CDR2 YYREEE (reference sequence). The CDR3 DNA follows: TGTGCCAGCAGCTTGGAAGGGGCCGCCTCCTACGAGCAGTACTTC. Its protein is CASSLEGAASYEQYF.

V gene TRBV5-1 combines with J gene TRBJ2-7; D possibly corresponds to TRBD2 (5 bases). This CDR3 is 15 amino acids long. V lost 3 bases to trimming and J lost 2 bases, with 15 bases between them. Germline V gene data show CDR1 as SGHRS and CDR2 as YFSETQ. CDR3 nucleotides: TGCGCCAGCAGCTCCCTGGACGGGGTCACCTACGAGCAGTACTTC. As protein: CASSSLDGVTYEQYF.

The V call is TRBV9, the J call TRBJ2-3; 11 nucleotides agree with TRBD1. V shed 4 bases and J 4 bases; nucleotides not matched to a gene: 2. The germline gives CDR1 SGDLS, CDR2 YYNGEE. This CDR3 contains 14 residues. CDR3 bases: TGTGCCAGCAGCAGGACAGGGGGCGCAGATACGCAGTATTTT. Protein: CASSRTGGADTQYF.

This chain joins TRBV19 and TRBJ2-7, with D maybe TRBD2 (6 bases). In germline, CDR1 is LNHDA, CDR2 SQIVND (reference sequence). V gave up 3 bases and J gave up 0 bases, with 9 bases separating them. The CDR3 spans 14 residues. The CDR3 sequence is CASSMGGASYEQYF. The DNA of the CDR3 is TGTGCCAGTAGTATGGGAGGAGCCTCCTACGAGCAGTACTTC.

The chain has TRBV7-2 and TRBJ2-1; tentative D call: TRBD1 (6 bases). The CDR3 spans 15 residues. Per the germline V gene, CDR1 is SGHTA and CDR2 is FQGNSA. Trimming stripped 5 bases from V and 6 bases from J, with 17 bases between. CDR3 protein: CASSPSRDRFNEQFF. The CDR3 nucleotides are TGTGCCAGCAGCCCTAGTCGCGACAGGTTCAATGAGCAGTTCTTC.

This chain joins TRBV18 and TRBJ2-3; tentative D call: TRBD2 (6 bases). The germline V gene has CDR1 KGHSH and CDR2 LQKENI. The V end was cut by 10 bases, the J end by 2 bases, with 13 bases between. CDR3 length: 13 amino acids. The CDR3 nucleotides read TGTGCCACCAAGTGGGGGGACACAGATACGCAGTATTTT. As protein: CATKWGDTDTQYF.

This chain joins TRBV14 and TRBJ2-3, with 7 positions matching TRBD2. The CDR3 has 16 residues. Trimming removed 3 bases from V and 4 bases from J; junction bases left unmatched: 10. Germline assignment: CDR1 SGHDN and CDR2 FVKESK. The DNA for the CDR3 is TGTGCCAGCAGCCAGACCCAGGGCGGGGGTGCAGATACGCAGTATTTT. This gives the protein CASSQTQGGGADTQYF.

In nucleotides, the CDR3 is TGCGCCAGCAGCGCGAGCGACAGGATGGTTTATGGCTACACCTTC. This gives the protein CASSASDRMVYGYTF. The chain has TRBV5-1 and TRBJ1-2; maybe TRBD1 (6 bases). Per the germline V gene, CDR1 is SGHRS and CDR2 is YFSETQ. V lost 4 bases to trimming and J lost 5 bases, with 18 bases between them. This CDR3 is 15 amino acids long.

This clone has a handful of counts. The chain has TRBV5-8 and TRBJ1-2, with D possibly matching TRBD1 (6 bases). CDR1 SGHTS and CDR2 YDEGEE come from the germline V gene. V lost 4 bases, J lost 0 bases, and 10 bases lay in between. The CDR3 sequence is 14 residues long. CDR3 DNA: TGTGCCAGCAGCACTACAGGGACTAACTATGGCTACACCTTC. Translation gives CASSTTGTNYGYTF. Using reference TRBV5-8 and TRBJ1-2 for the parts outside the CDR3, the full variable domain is EAGVTQSPTHLIKTRGQQATLRCSPISGHTSVYWYQQALGLGLQFLLWYDEGEERNRGNFPPRFSGRQFPNYSSELNVNALELEDSALYLCASSTTGTNYGYTFGSGTRLTVV.

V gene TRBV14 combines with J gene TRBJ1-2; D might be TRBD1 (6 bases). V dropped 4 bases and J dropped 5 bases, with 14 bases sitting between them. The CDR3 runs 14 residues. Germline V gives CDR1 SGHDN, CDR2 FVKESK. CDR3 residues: CASSPTRGPYGYTF. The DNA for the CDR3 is TGTGCCAGCAGCCCGACCAGGGGTCCTTATGGCTACACCTTC. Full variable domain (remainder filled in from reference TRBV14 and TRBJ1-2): EAGVTQFPSHSVIEKGQTVTLRCDPISGHDNLYWYRRVMGKEIKFLLHFVKESKQDESGMPNNRFLAERTGGTYSTLKVQPAELEDSGVYFCASSPTRGPYGYTFGSGTRLTVV.

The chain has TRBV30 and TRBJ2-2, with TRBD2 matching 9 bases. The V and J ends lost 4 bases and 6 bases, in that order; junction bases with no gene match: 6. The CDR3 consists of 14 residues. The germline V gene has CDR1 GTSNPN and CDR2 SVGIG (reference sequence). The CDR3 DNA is TGTGCCTGGACGGCGGGGGGGCCTTCCGGGGAGCTGTTTTTT. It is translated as CAWTAGGPSGELFF. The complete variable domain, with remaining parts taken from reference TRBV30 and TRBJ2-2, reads SQTIHQWPATLVQPVGSPLSLECTVEGTSNPNLYWYRQAAGRGLQLLFYSVGIGQISSEVPQNLSASRPQDRQFILSSKKLLLSDSGFYLCAWTAGGPSGELFFGEGSRLTVL.

This CDR3 reads CASSRQFSNQPQHF. In DNA, the CDR3 is TGTGCCAGTAGCAGACAGTTTAGCAATCAGCCCCAGCATTTT. The chain uses TRBV19 and TRBJ1-5, with D perhaps TRBD1 (5 bases). This CDR3 contains 14 residues. From germline, CDR1 is LNHDA and CDR2 SQIVND (reference sequence). The germline V and J ends were trimmed by 6 bases and 0 bases, with 9 bases remaining between them.

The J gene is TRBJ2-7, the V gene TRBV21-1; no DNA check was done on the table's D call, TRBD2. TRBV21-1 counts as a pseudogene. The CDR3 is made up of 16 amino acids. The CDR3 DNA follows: TGTGCCAGCACCACCTGGGTCCGGACTAGCGGCTACGAGCAGTACTTC. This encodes CASTTWVRTSGYEQYF.

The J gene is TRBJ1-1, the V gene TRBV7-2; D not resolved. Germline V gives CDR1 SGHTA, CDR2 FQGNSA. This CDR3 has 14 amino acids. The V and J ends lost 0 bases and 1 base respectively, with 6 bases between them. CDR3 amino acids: CASSLATTNTEAFF. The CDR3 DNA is TGTGCCAGCAGCTTAGCGACTACGAACACTGAAGCTTTCTTT. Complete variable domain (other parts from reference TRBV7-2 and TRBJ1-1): GAGVSQSPSNKVTEKGKDVELRCDPISGHTALYWYRQSLGQGLEFLIYFQGNSAPDKSGLPSDRFSAERTGGSVSTLTIQRTQQEDSAVYLCASSLATTNTEAFFGQGTRLTVV.

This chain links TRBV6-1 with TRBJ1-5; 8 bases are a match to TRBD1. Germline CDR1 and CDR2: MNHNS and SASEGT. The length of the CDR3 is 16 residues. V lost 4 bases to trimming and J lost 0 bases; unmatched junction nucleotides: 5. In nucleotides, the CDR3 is TGTGCCAGCAGTGGGACAGGGTACAATAGCAATCAGCCCCAGCATTTT. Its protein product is CASSGTGYNSNQPQHF.

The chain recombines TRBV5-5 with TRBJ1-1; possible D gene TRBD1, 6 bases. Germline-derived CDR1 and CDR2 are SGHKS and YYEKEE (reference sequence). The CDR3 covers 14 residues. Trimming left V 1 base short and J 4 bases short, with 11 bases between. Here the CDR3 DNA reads TGTGCCAGCAGCTTGATCGGGGGGGCCACTGAAGCTTTCTTT. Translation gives CASSLIGGATEAFF.

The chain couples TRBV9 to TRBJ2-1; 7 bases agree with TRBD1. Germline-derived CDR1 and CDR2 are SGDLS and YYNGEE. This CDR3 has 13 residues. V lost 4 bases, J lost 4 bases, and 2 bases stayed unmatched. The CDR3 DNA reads TGTGCCAGCAGCATGACAGGGTACAATGAGCAGTTCTTC. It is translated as CASSMTGYNEQFF. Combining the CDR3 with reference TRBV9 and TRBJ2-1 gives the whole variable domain DSGVTQTPKHLITATGQRVTLRCSPRSGDLSVYWYQQSLDQGLQFLIQYYNGEERAKGNILERFSAQQFPDLHSELNLSSLELGDSALYFCASSMTGYNEQFFGPGTRLTVL.

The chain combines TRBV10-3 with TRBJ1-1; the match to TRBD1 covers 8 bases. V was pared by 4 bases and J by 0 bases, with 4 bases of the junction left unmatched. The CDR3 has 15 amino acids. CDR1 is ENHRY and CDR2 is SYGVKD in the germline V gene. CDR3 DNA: TGTGCCATCAGTGTTTCGACAGGGGTGAACACTGAAGCTTTCTTT. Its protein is CAISVSTGVNTEAFF.

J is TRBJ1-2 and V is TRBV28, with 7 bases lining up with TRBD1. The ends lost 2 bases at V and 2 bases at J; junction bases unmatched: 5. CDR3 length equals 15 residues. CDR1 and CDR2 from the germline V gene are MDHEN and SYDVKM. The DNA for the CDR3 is TGTGCCAGCAGTTTAGGGGGACAGTCGAACTATGGCTACACCTTC. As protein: CASSLGGQSNYGYTF.

CDR3 in DNA: TGTGCCAGCAGTGAACGGGGTAATGGCTACACCTTC. Translated, it gives CASSERGNGYTF. V gene TRBV2 combines with J gene TRBJ1-2; D gene uncertain. Germline CDR1 reads SNHLY; CDR2 reads FYNNEI. Trimming removed 2 bases from V and 6 bases from J, with 7 bases in between. There are 12 residues in the CDR3.